The 14 T cell receptor beta chains below were found in one sample sequenced in a study of cytomegalovirus exposure and HLA in healthy donors. Clones were read by immunoSEQ multiplex PCR, and TCRdb kept only the in-frame ones, dropping some. The sample yields under 95,000 clones, roughly 94% seen once. The sequenced material came from PBMCs. These receptors all stem from a woman between 18 and 29 years old in good health and CMV-seronegative.

The rearrangement uses TRBV19 and TRBJ1-5; 8 bases agree with TRBD1. This CDR3 contains 15 residues. Trimming cost V 4 bases and J 5 bases; bases outside gene matches: 7. Germline-derived CDR1 and CDR2 are LNHDA and SQIVND (reference sequence). DNA of the CDR3: TGTGCCAGTAGTACAGGACAGGGTCAATATCAGCCCCAGCATTTT. Encoded protein: CASSTGQGQYQPQHF.

This sequence joins TRBV10-1 and TRBJ1-1, with TRBD1 matching over 10 bases. V lost 4 bases, J lost 2 bases, and 1 base stayed unmatched. Looked up from germline, CDR1 is WNHNN and CDR2 is SYGVQD (reference sequence). The CDR3 extends over 14 amino acids. The CDR3 nucleotides are TGCGCCAGCAGTGGGGACAGGGGAAACACTGAAGCTTTCTTT. Its protein product is CASSGDRGNTEAFF.

J is TRBJ2-2 and V is TRBV30, with a weak D call TRBD1 (5 bases). This CDR3 has 13 residues. CDR1 and CDR2 (germline): GTSNPN, SVGIG (reference sequence). The ends were cut back, 4 bases at V and 2 bases at J, with 8 bases in the middle. In nucleotides, the CDR3 is TGTGCCTGGACAGGGATTAACACCGGGGAGCTGTTTTTT. Its translation is CAWTGINTGELFF.

The rearrangement links TRBV30 to TRBJ1-2; D gene uncertain. This CDR3 comprises 14 residues. Trimming removed 1 base from V and 4 bases from J, with 13 bases in between. From germline, CDR1 is GTSNPN and CDR2 SVGIG (reference sequence). In DNA, the CDR3 is TGTGCCTGGAGTGGGGCAGGCCCCCTCTATGGCTACACCTTC. It translates to CAWSGAGPLYGYTF.

V and J are TRBV2 and TRBJ1-1, with no clear D. In germline, CDR1 is SNHLY, CDR2 FYNNEI. The V end lost 5 bases, the J end lost 1 base, and 8 bases lay between the germline ends. The CDR3 contains 13 residues. The CDR3: CASSSRWNTEAFF. The CDR3 nucleotides read TGTGCCAGCAGTTCGAGGTGGAACACTGAAGCTTTCTTT.

V gene TRBV5-1 combines with J gene TRBJ2-7; TRBD1 might be the D (5 bases). The CDR3 covers 13 residues. From germline, CDR1 is SGHRS and CDR2 YFSETQ. V dropped 3 bases and J dropped 6 bases, with 13 bases sitting between them. CDR3 in DNA: TGCGCCAGCAGCTGGATACAGGTTTCCGAGCAGTACTTC. Residues: CASSWIQVSEQYF.

The chain couples TRBV12-5 to TRBJ2-7; 8 bases map to TRBD2. From germline, CDR1 is LGHNT and CDR2 FRNRAP. This CDR3 comprises 14 residues. With 4 bases clipped from V and 2 bases from J, the junction kept 4 bases outside the gene matches. The CDR3, as DNA: TGTGCTAGTGGTTACCCCGGGGGGGCCTACGAGCAGTACTTC. Protein sequence: CASGYPGGAYEQYF.

The chain uses TRBV25-1 and TRBJ2-1, with 9 bases that match TRBD1. This CDR3 is built from 15 residues. With 4 bases clipped from V and 2 bases from J, the junction kept 3 bases outside the gene matches. Germline V lookup: CDR1 MGHDK, CDR2 SYGVNS. The CDR3 DNA follows: TGTGCCAGCAGTGGGGGACAGGGTCCCTACAATGAGCAGTTCTTC. Translation gives CASSGGQGPYNEQFF.

The chain employs TRBV9 and TRBJ2-7; 8 bases map to TRBD2. CDR3 length equals 17 residues. CDR1 SGDLS and CDR2 YYNGEE come from the germline V gene. V trimming: 0 bases; J trimming: 4 bases; junction bases outside the gene matches: 12. The CDR3 spells CASSVADSVAGPYEQYF. The CDR3 nucleotides read TGTGCCAGCAGCGTAGCTGATAGTGTAGCGGGGCCTTACGAGCAGTACTTC.

The V call is TRBV6-6, the J call TRBJ2-1; maybe TRBD2 (5 bases). The CDR3 has 15 residues. V gave up 2 bases and J gave up 1 base, with 9 bases separating them. Germline CDR1 MNHNY, CDR2 SVGAGI (reference sequence). CDR3 sequence (DNA): TGTGCCAGCAGTTACGAAAGGACTTCCTACAATGAGCAGTTCTTC. It yields the protein CASSYERTSYNEQFF.

V and J are TRBV21-1 and TRBJ2-7; TRBD2, as called in the table, went unchecked against the DNA. TRBV21-1 represents a pseudogene. The CDR3 totals 17 residues. The CDR3 DNA sequence: TGTGCCAGCAGCAATATTTATGGACTAGCGGACTCCTACGAGCAGTACTTC. Its protein is CASSNIYGLADSYEQYF.

The chain couples TRBV4-2 to TRBJ2-1, with TRBD2 matching 11 bases. The CDR3 loop spans 18 amino acids. V was pared by 5 bases and J by 8 bases, with 17 bases of the junction left unmatched. CDR1 is LGHNA, CDR2 YNFKEQ, per germline. As DNA, the CDR3 is TGTGCCAGCAGCGCCCCCGGGACTAGCGGTCCTCAGGTGGATGAGCAGTTCTTC. Its translation: CASSAPGTSGPQVDEQFF.

Regarding this clone: An end of the junction differs from the germline gene, which may be a read error. The chain has TRBV28 and TRBJ1-1; TRBD1 might be the D (5 bases). This CDR3 region has 14 residues. CDR1 and CDR2 from the germline V gene are MDHEN and SYDVKM. The CDR3, as DNA: TGTGCCAGCACGAGGGGAGGTGAGAACACTGAAGCCTTCTTT. It translates to CASTRGGENTEAFF.

This chain joins TRBV19 and TRBJ2-1, with a weak D call TRBD2 (5 bases). V dropped 6 bases and J dropped 3 bases, with 15 bases sitting between them. The CDR3 consists of 15 residues. From germline, CDR1 is LNHDA and CDR2 SQIVND (reference sequence). The CDR3 sequence: CASSPRTAGYNEQFF. The CDR3 DNA follows: TGTGCCAGTAGCCCCCGGACTGCCGGCTACAATGAGCAGTTCTTC.